This TCR beta chain appears in the sequencing data of a study of shared clonotypes between healthy human individuals. Study outcomes and limitations: Compared with clonotypes that all four donors shared, non-shared clonotypes had lower generation probabilities.

Germline CDR1 SGHVS, CDR2 FQNEAQ. V was trimmed by 4 bases and J by 5 bases, leaving 12 bases between them. The CDR3 extends over 13 amino acids. Only in-frame clones appear in the TCRdb table, and some are missing; sequencing was by immunoSEQ multiplex PCR. Here the sample spans about 2.1 million clones, around 93% being singletons. Of note for this clone: Its antigen is not identified.

CD45RO-negative, CCR7-positively selected cells formed the naive CD8 fraction, excluding terminally differentiated effector memory CD45RA+ cells. Sequences were obtained from naive CD8+ T cells from PBMCs. This rearrangement joins TRBV7-8 to TRBJ2-7; D perhaps matches TRBD1 (6 bases). The clonotype originates from a man between 18 and 29 years old in good health. Some clones in this sample may be carry-over from other donors' samples. The CDR3 loop is CASSSYRAHEQYF. Written as DNA, the CDR3 is TGTGCCAGCAGCTCCTACAGGGCCCACGAGCAGTACTTC. The whole variable domain, remainder taken from reference TRBV7-8 and TRBJ2-7, is GAGVSQSPRYKVAKRGQDVALRCDPISGHVSLFWYQQALGQGPEFLTYFQNEAQLDKSGLPSDRFFAERPEGSVSTLKIQRTQQEDSAVYLCASSSYRAHEQYFGPGTRLTVT.